These T cell receptor beta chains were read from a single sample in a study of tumor-infiltrating lymphocytes in oesophageal squamous cell carcinoma. TCRdb reprocessed the PCR reads via MiXCR and lists one record per CDR3 protein. Of some 16,000 distinct CDR3 sequences in the sample, about 50% were seen once. The source material was esophageal tumor tissue. These receptors originate from a male donor with esophageal squamous cell carcinoma. CDR3s include the opening cysteine and the closing phenylalanine or tryptophan. A D gene is named only where the DNA matches it firmly. Rows may omit the clone size; those that give it use once, few, many or a size class.

TRBV11-1	14	NA	NA	TRBJ2-5	TGTGCCAGCAGCTTAGCGGGAGGGGGAGAGACCCAGTACTTC	CASSLAGGGETQYF
TRBV10-3	15	TRBD2	NA	TRBJ2-1	TGTGCCATCGGGCGGACTAGCGGGGTAGACAATGAGCAGTTCTTC	CAIGRTSGVDNEQFF
TRBV7-9	16	TRBD2	NA	TRBJ2-5	TGTGCCAGCAGCTTATTGGGACTAGCGGGGAAAGAGACCCAGTACTTC	CASSLLGLAGKETQYF
TRBV7-9	17	TRBD2	NA	TRBJ2-1	TGTGCCAGCAGCTTAGGTAGCGGGAGCGGCCTCTGCAATGAGCAGTTCTTC	CASSLGSGSGLCNEQFF
TRBV11-2	17	NA	NA	TRBJ2-1	TGTGCCAGCAGCTTCACTCCGTCAAGCGGCAACTACAATGAGCAGTTCTTC	CASSFTPSSGNYNEQFF
TRBV7-9	14	NA	NA	TRBJ2-6	TGTGCCAGCAGCTTAGGAGTCGGGGCCAACGTCCTGACTTTC	CASSLGVGANVLTF
TRBV4-2	16	NA	many	TRBJ1-1	TGTGCCAGCAGCCAAGATTTGGTTGGCGCACGGACTGAAGCTTTCTTT	CASSQDLVGARTEAFF
TRBV7-2	12	NA	NA	TRBJ2-3	TGTGCCAGCAGCTCAGTAGGAGATACGCAGTATTTT	CASSSVGDTQYF
TRBV7-2	14	TRBD2	few	TRBJ2-7	TGTGCCAGCAGCTTACGGGGGGGAACCTACGAGCAGTACTTC	CASSLRGGTYEQYF
TRBV6-1	13	NA	NA	TRBJ1-1	TGTGCCAGCAGTGACTTAGTGAACACTGAAGCTTTCTTT	CASSDLVNTEAFF
TRBV7-2	13	NA	many	TRBJ2-1	TGTGCCAGCAGCTTAGCGATCGCCGGGGAGCTGTACTTC	CASSLAIAGELYF
TRBV7-3	14	NA	few	TRBJ2-2	TGTGCCAGCAGCTTAAACCAGTACACCGGGGAGCTGTTTTTT	CASSLNQYTGELFF
TRBV7-8	15	NA	once	TRBJ2-7	TGTGCCAGCAGCCCAACCACAGGGTTGGGCTACGAGCAGTACTTC	CASSPTTGLGYEQYF
TRBV7-2	14	NA	NA	TRBJ1-1	TGTGCCAGCAGCTGGTCAGCCATGAACACTGAAGCTTTCTTT	CASSWSAMNTEAFF
TRBV6-6	17	NA	NA	TRBJ1-2	TGTGCCAGCGTCCCCGGGACAAGGTCTGCCCCCTTCTATGGCTACACCTTC	CASVPGTRSAPFYGYTF
TRBV7-6	17	TRBD2	NA	TRBJ2-1	TGTGCCAGCAGCTTATTTGGCGGGACTAGCTCCTACAATGAGCAGTTCTTC	CASSLFGGTSSYNEQFF
TRBV7-9	16	NA	NA	TRBJ1-3	TGTGCCAGCAGCTTAGGCGACAGGTTTCTTGGAAACACCATATATTTT	CASSLGDRFLGNTIYF
TRBV11-1	12	TRBD2	many	TRBJ2-7	TGTGCATCGGTTGGACTAGCGGACGAGCAGTACTTC	CASVGLADEQYF
TRBV2	17	NA	many	TRBJ1-4	TGTGCCACCAAAGTTATGCGGGGGGGAGCAACTAATGAAAAACTGTTTTTT	CATKVMRGGATNEKLFF
TRBV5-1	15	NA	many	TRBJ2-2	TGCGCCAGCAGCCCCCGACTAGTGAACACCGGGGAGCTGTTTTTT	CASSPRLVNTGELFF
TRBV6-1	15	TRBD2	NA	TRBJ2-7	TGTGCCAGCACCCTACTATTGGGGGGGACGTACGAGCAGTACTTC	CASTLLLGGTYEQYF
TRBV7-8	15	NA	NA	TRBJ2-7	TGTGCCAGCAGCCCCTGGAGGACGGGCTCCTACGAGCAGTACTTC	CASSPWRTGSYEQYF
TRBV5-1	17	TRBD2	NA	TRBJ2-5	TGCGCCAGCAGCTTGGGGCTAGCGGGAGTGGCGGCAGAGACCCAGTACTTC	CASSLGLAGVAAETQYF
TRBV14	15	TRBD2	NA	TRBJ2-3	TGTGCCAGCAGCCCCGGGACTAGCATCACAGATACGCAGTATTTT	CASSPGTSITDTQYF
TRBV12-3/TRBV12-4	14	NA	NA	TRBJ2-1	TGTGCCAGCAGTTTGGACGGGGCCTTAGCTGAGCAGTTCTTC	CASSLDGALAEQFF
TRBV7-2	15	TRBD1	medium-sized	TRBJ2-5	TGTGCCATCGCACTTCAGGGGGCGAGACAAGAGACCCAGTACTTC	CAIALQGARQETQYF
TRBV7-2	14	TRBD1	medium-sized	TRBJ2-7	TGTGCCAGCAGCTTAAACAGGGGCCCCTACGAGCAGTACTTC	CASSLNRGPYEQYF
TRBV6-5	21	TRBD2	few	TRBJ2-7	TGTGCCAGCAGTTCCTTAGCCCGCCGGACTAGCGGGAGGAACAGCGGCTACGAGCAGTACTTC	CASSSLARRTSGRNSGYEQYF
TRBV28	17	TRBD2	NA	TRBJ2-1	TGTGCCAGCAGTACCCTAGCGGGAGGGCCGGGCTACAATGAGCAGTTCTTC	CASSTLAGGPGYNEQFF
TRBV28	16	NA	NA	TRBJ2-3	TGTGCCAGCAGTTTAGGGACGGGCAAAAGGACAGATACGCAGTATTTT	CASSLGTGKRTDTQYF
TRBV7-2	20	TRBD2	NA	TRBJ2-1	TGTGCCAGCAGCCCTAGGGTACAATCATTAGCGGGGGGGCAGTACAATGAGCAGTTCTTC	CASSPRVQSLAGGQYNEQFF
TRBV7-2	16	NA	medium-sized	TRBJ2-7	TGTGCCAGCAGCTTAAGCCCGCGAAGTACTCGGAACGAGCAGTACTTC	CASSLSPRSTRNEQYF
TRBV6-1	15	TRBD2	many	TRBJ2-3	TGTGCCAGCACAAGACTAGCGGGAGGATTAAATACGCAGTATTTT	CASTRLAGGLNTQYF
TRBV28	14	NA	NA	TRBJ2-5	TGTGCCAGCAGTACACTCGGACAGCAAGAGACCCAGTACTTC	CASSTLGQQETQYF
TRBV11-2	23	TRBD2	NA	TRBJ2-7	TGTGCCAGCAGCTTAGGGTTTAGGACCCCTGGGATAGCGGGAGTTTTTAGCCCCTACGAGCAGTACTTC	CASSLGFRTPGIAGVFSPYEQYF